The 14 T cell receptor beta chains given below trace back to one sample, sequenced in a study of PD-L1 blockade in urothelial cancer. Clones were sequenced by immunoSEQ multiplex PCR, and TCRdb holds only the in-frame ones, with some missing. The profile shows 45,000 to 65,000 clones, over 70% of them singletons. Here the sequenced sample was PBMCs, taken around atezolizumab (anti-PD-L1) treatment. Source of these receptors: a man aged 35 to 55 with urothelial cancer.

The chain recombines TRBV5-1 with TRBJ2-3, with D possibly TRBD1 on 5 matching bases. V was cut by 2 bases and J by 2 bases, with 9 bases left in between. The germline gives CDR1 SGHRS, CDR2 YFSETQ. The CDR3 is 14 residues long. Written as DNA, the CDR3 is TGCGCCAGCAGCTTAAGCAGGGCCACAGATACGCAGTATTTT. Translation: CASSLSRATDTQYF.

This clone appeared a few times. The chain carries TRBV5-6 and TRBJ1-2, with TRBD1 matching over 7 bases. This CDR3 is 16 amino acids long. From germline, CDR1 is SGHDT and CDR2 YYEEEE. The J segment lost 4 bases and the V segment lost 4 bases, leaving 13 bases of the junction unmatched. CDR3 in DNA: TGTGCCAGCAGCCTGTATAGTCCGGGGACAGCCTATGGCTACACCTTC. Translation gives CASSLYSPGTAYGYTF.

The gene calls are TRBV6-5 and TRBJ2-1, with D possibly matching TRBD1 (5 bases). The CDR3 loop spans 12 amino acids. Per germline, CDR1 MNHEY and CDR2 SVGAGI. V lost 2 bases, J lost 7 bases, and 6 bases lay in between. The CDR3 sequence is CASSYAGNEQFF. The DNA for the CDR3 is TGTGCCAGCAGTTACGCAGGGAATGAGCAGTTCTTC.

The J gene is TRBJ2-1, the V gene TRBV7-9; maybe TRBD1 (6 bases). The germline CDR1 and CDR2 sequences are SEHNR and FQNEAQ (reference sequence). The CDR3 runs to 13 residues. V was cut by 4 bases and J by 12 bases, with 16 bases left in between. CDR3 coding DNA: TGTGCCAGCAGCTCACCCCTCCAGGGGCGGCAGTTCTTC. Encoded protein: CASSSPLQGRQFF.

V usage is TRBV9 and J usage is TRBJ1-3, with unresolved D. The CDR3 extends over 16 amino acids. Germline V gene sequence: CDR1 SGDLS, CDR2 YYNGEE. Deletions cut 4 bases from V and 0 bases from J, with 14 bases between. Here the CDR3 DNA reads TGTGCCAGCAGCCTTGGGCCGCCTATCTCTGGAAACACCATATATTTT. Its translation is CASSLGPPISGNTIYF.

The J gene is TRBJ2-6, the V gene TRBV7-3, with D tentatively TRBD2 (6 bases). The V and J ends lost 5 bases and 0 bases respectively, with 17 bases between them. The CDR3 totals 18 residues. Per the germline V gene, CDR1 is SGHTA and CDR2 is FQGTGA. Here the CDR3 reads CASSLASWGDSGANVLTF. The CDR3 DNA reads TGTGCCAGCAGCCTTGCCAGCTGGGGGGACTCTGGGGCCAACGTCCTGACTTTC.

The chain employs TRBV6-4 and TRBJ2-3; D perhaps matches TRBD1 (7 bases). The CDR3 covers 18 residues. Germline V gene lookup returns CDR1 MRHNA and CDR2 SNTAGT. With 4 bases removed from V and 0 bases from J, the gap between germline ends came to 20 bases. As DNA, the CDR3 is TGTGCCAGCAGTGCTCACCCCCGGGGGACAGTTAGCACAGATACGCAGTATTTT. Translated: CASSAHPRGTVSTDTQYF.

Here the CDR3 DNA reads TGTGCCACCAGCAGAGATCGGGGGGTCGGCTCCCAGTACTTC. This encodes CATSRDRGVGSQYF. The J gene is TRBJ2-7, the V gene TRBV15, with 7 nucleotides matching TRBD2. Trimming took 0 bases from V and 10 from J; bases not matched to a gene: 9. The CDR3 covers 14 residues. The V gene's germline CDR1 is LNHNV and CDR2 YYDKDF (reference sequence). The full variable domain, completed using reference TRBV15 and TRBJ2-7, is DAMVIQNPRYQVTQFGKPVTLSCSQTLNHNVMYWYQQKSSQAPKLLFHYYDKDFNNEADTPDNFQSRRPNTSFCFLDIRSPGLGDTAMYLCATSRDRGVGSQYFGPGTRLTVT.

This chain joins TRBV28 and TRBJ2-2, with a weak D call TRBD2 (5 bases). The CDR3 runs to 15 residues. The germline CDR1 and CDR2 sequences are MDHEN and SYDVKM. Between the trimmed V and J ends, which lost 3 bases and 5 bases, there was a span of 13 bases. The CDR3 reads CASSFGGYGTGELFF. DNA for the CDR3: TGTGCCAGCAGTTTTGGCGGGTATGGAACCGGGGAGCTGTTTTTT.

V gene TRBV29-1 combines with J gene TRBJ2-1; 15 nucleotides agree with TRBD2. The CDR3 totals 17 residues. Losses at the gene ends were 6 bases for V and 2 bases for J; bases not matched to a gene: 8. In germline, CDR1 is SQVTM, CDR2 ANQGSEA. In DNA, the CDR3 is TGCAGCGTCCTCCGGACTAGCGGGAGGGGGACCTACAATGAGCAGTTCTTC. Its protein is CSVLRTSGRGTYNEQFF.

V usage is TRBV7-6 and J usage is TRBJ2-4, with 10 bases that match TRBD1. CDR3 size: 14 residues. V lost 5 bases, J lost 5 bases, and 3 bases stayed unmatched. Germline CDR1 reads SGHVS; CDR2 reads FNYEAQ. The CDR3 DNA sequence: TGTGCCAGCAGCCTAGGGACAGGGGAAAACATTCAGTACTTC. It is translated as CASSLGTGENIQYF.

CDR3 sequence (DNA): TGTGCCAGCAGACGGGGACAGTCATACGAGCAGTACTTC. It yields the protein CASRRGQSYEQYF. This chain joins TRBV6-5 and TRBJ2-7, with TRBD1 matching 7 bases. CDR1 and CDR2 (germline): MNHEY, SVGAGI. With V trimmed by 6 bases and J by 4 bases, 6 bases remained unmatched. This CDR3 region has 13 residues.

CDR3: CASRLRDRPVVSYEQYF. The CDR3 coding sequence is TGTGCCAGCAGATTAAGGGACAGGCCGGTTGTCTCCTACGAGCAGTACTTC. The chain couples TRBV28 to TRBJ2-7, with 8 bases aligning to TRBD1. The CDR3 is 17 amino acids. Germline V lookup: CDR1 MDHEN, CDR2 SYDVKM. The V and J ends lost 6 bases and 0 bases, in that order; junction bases with no gene match: 13.

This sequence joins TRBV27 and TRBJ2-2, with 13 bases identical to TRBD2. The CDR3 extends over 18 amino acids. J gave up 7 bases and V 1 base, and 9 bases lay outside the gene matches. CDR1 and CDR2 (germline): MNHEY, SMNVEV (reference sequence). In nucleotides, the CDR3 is TGTGCCAGCAGTTTATTGGGACTAGCGGGGACACCGGGCGGGGAGCTGTTTTTT. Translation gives CASSLLGLAGTPGGELFF.